This entry features one TCR beta chain sequence. Its antigen is unidentified. TCRdb's table, derived via immunoSEQ multiplex PCR, lists solely in-frame clones and lacks some. The sample has about 91,000 clones; about 91% are singletons. These data belong to a study of identifying expanded T cells in peripheral blood. General study findings and limits: Over two and four weeks, about 15 and 19 clones changed, versus around 1.3 between replicates. Variance in clone template counts between roughly 2-week samples significantly increased with total template count across all healthy donors.

Healthy donors had no documented immune events, such as infections, while sampled. The V gene lost 3 bases and the J gene lost 3 bases, with 8 bases spanning the gap. The CDR3 is 14 residues long. The germline gives CDR1 MRHNA, CDR2 SNTAGT. V usage is TRBV6-4 and J usage is TRBJ2-2; maybe TRBD1 (6 bases). This TCR was recovered from a person between 18 and 75 years old in good health. The specimen sequenced was blood. CDR3 amino acids: CASSEGADTGELFF. The CDR3 coding sequence is TGTGCCAGCAGTGAGGGGGCCGACACCGGGGAGCTGTTTTTT.